One and the same sample provided the 8 T cell receptor beta chains below, sequenced in a study of Ad26.COV2.S vaccination and SARS-CoV-2 variants. Libraries were prepared by immunoSEQ multiplex PCR; TCRdb keeps only in-frame clonotypes and omits some of them. Of a few hundred thousand clones in the sample, roughly 85% were seen once. Regarding treatment: some 20 received Ad26.COV2.S at low or high dose, single or two shots; 5 received placebo; per-sample allocation not given. Samples were taken on day 63 after the first vaccine or placebo injection. This specimen consisted of peripheral blood, obtained in a trial of Ad26.COV2.S vaccine versus placebo. The receptor source for this set is a person aged 18-60 years who received the Ad26.COV2.S COVID-19 vaccine or a placebo.

This clone was found a few times. The rearrangement joins TRBV12-3 or TRBV12-4 to TRBJ1-1; no clear D gene. The CDR3 is made up of 13 amino acids. Trimming shortened V by 5 bases and J by 5 bases, and 12 bases separated the two germline ends. The chain's CDR3 is CASSRTVGTEAFF. DNA of the CDR3: TGTGCCAGCAGTCGGACTGTGGGGACTGAAGCTTTCTTT.

This chain joins TRBV7-2 and TRBJ1-5, with D perhaps matching TRBD1 (5 bases). The CDR3 spans 17 residues. V lost 4 bases to trimming and J lost 6 bases, with 22 bases between them. Germline CDR1 SGHTA, CDR2 FQGNSA. The CDR3 protein is CASSSPPGRQASQPQHF. The CDR3 bases are TGTGCCAGCAGCTCCCCCCCGGGACGGCAGGCTTCTCAGCCCCAGCATTTT.

The chain has TRBV18 and TRBJ1-2; the D is unclear. CDR3 size: 13 residues. V dropped 5 bases and J dropped 2 bases, with 9 bases sitting between them. Germline values: CDR1 KGHSH, CDR2 LQKENI. The CDR3 DNA reads as TGTGCCAGCTCAACCCCGGTCAACTATGGCTACACCTTC. Protein: CASSTPVNYGYTF.

This chain's CDR3 is CASSLTLQGRDTGELFF. CDR3 nucleotide sequence: TGTGCCAGCAGCTTAACTCTTCAGGGGCGGGACACCGGGGAGCTGTTTTTT. This sequence joins TRBV7-3 and TRBJ2-2; tentative D call: TRBD1 (6 bases). V lost 0 bases, J lost 3 bases, and 14 bases lay in between. Germline V gene lookup returns CDR1 SGHTA and CDR2 FQGTGA. CDR3 length equals 17 residues.

The chain carries TRBV7-3 and TRBJ1-4; 10 bases are shared with TRBD1. The V and J ends lost 7 bases and 10 bases, in that order; junction bases with no gene match: 12. This CDR3 has 15 amino acids. In germline, CDR1 is SGHTA, CDR2 FQGTGA. CDR3 sequence: CASTQRDRGRGKLFF. CDR3 bases: TGTGCCAGCACCCAAAGGGACAGGGGTAGGGGAAAACTGTTTTTT.

This clone occurred once. Additional DNA sequences in this sample encode the identical CDR3. This chain links TRBV5-4 with TRBJ1-2; 9 bases map to TRBD1. The CDR3 runs 15 residues. CDR1 and CDR2 from the germline V gene are SGHNT and YYREEE (reference sequence). The V segment lost 3 bases and the J segment 5 bases; nucleotides outside the gene matches: 8. CDR3 sequence reads: CASSSLRQGGYGYTF. CDR3 DNA: TGTGCCAGCAGCTCCCTACGACAGGGGGGATATGGCTACACCTTC.

Comments on this clone: At the DNA level, this CDR3 is encoded by other sequences in the same sample as well. The chain carries TRBV28 and TRBJ2-7; D remains unclear. CDR3 length: 12 amino acids. The V end was cut by 6 bases, the J end by 0 bases, with 6 bases between. Germline V gene data show CDR1 as MDHEN and CDR2 as SYDVKM. The CDR3 protein is CASRLSSYEQYF. The CDR3 DNA is TGTGCCAGCAGGCTCAGCTCCTACGAGCAGTACTTC. Variable domain in full (rest from reference TRBV28 and TRBJ2-7): DVKVTQSSRYLVKRTGEKVFLECVQDMDHENMFWYRQDPGLGLRLIYFSYDVKMKEKGDIPEGYSVSREKKERFSLILESASTNQTSMYLCASRLSSYEQYFGPGTRLTVT.

In its sample, this clone was seen once. The rearrangement uses TRBV7-2 and TRBJ2-5; D is undetermined. The CDR3 sequence is 13 residues long. Trimming stripped 0 bases from V and 3 bases from J, with 5 bases between. Per the germline V gene, CDR1 is SGHTA and CDR2 is FQGNSA. Here the CDR3 DNA reads TGTGCCAGCAGCTTAGCTCCAAAAGAGACCCAGTACTTC. This sequence encodes CASSLAPKETQYF.